Below are 28 T cell receptor beta chains sequenced from a single sample in a study of shared clonotypes between healthy human individuals. Clones were read by immunoSEQ multiplex PCR, and TCRdb kept only the in-frame ones, dropping some. The sample holds some 1 million clones, approximately 72% seen once. Source material: memory CD4+ T cells sorted from blood. Specified subset: CD45RA-negative fraction. These receptors were obtained from a man younger than 35 in good health.

CDR3 in DNA: TGTGCCAGCAGCTTGAGACAGCTCACAGATACGCAGTATTTT. This sequence encodes CASSLRQLTDTQYF. The chain uses TRBV5-8 and TRBJ2-3, with D perhaps matching TRBD1 (5 bases). Germline values: CDR1 SGHTS, CDR2 YDEGEE. The ends were cut back, 1 base at V and 2 bases at J, with 8 bases in the middle. This CDR3 region has 14 residues.

The CDR3 region is CASSLLAGRTDTQYF. The CDR3 region has the DNA TGTGCCAGCAGCCTGCTAGCGGGGCGCACAGATACGCAGTATTTT. V usage is TRBV5-6 and J usage is TRBJ2-3, with 9 bases identical to TRBD2. The CDR3 contains 15 residues. Germline V gives CDR1 SGHDT, CDR2 YYEEEE. V dropped 4 bases and J dropped 1; count of bases not matched to a gene: 4.

The chain couples TRBV23-1 to TRBJ1-5; 9 nucleotides match TRBD1. TRBV23-1 is marked as an open reading frame, function uncertain. The CDR3 runs 22 residues. The V gene end was trimmed by 1 base and the J gene end by 0 bases; junction bases not matched to a gene: 19. The CDR3 region has the DNA TGCGCCAGCAGTCAATGGGACCCAAAACGGGACAGGGACGAATATAGCAATCAGCCCCAGCATTTT. As protein: CASSQWDPKRDRDEYSNQPQHF.

The chain couples TRBV7-2 to TRBJ1-3; 7 bases fit TRBD1. Germline values: CDR1 SGHTA, CDR2 FQGNSA. The CDR3 is 14 amino acids. The J segment lost 3 bases and the V segment lost 5 bases, leaving 4 bases of the junction unmatched. CDR3 coding DNA: TGTGCCAGCAGCCCCCAGGGGGGTGGAAACACCATATATTTT. Translation gives CASSPQGGGNTIYF.

The table lists this clone with a few counts. The chain links TRBV7-2 to TRBJ1-5, with D perhaps TRBD1 (5 bases). The germline CDR1 and CDR2 sequences are SGHTA and FQGNSA. V lost 5 bases and J lost 11, with 13 bases in between. CDR3 size: 12 residues. Here the CDR3 reads CASSPPGRAQHF. The DNA for the CDR3 is TGTGCCAGCAGCCCGCCAGGGAGGGCCCAGCATTTT.

Here the CDR3 DNA reads TGCGCCAGCAGCTTGGGGCAGGGAGAAGAGACCCAGTACTTC. Protein product: CASSLGQGEETQYF. The chain carries TRBV5-1 and TRBJ2-5, with D perhaps assigned TRBD1 or TRBD2 (5 bases each). The CDR3 has 14 residues. The V gene's germline CDR1 is SGHRS and CDR2 YFSETQ. V lost 0 bases to trimming and J lost 3 bases, with 9 bases between them.

The V and J genes are TRBV7-2 and TRBJ1-6; possible D gene TRBD1, 6 bases. Germline V gene data show CDR1 as SGHTA and CDR2 as FQGNSA. Trimming pared 5 bases from V and 10 bases from J, leaving 18 bases between. CDR3 size: 15 residues. The CDR3 DNA follows: TGTGCCAGCAGCCCTCAGGGGCTAGGGTACTCACCCCTCCACTTT. Its translation: CASSPQGLGYSPLHF. Complete variable domain (other parts from reference TRBV7-2 and TRBJ1-6): GAGVSQSPSNKVTEKGKDVELRCDPISGHTALYWYRQSLGQGLEFLIYFQGNSAPDKSGLPSDRFSAERTGGSVSTLTIQRTQQEDSAVYLCASSPQGLGYSPLHFGNGTRLTVT.

The rearrangement links TRBV7-8 to TRBJ2-7, with 11 positions matching TRBD1. CDR3 size: 19 residues. Germline CDR1 reads SGHVS; CDR2 reads FQNEAQ. Trimming at V came to 0 bases and at J to 0 bases, leaving 10 bases not matched to a gene. The CDR3 is CASSLAGTGGALVSYEQYF. The DNA of the CDR3 is TGTGCCAGCAGCTTAGCCGGGACAGGGGGTGCCCTTGTCTCCTACGAGCAGTACTTC.

The V call is TRBV6-1, the J call TRBJ1-1, with 10 bases matching TRBD1. Per the germline V gene, CDR1 is MNHNS and CDR2 is SASEGT. The CDR3 loop spans 12 amino acids. The trim removed 7 bases at V and 10 bases at J, leaving 6 bases unmatched. The CDR3 DNA sequence: TGTGCCAGCACCCGACAGGGGGCTACAGCTTTCTTT. Encoded protein: CASTRQGATAFF.

This sequence joins TRBV5-1 and TRBJ1-4, with D possibly being TRBD1 (5 bases). Germline CDR1 is SGHRS and CDR2 is YFSETQ. This CDR3 is built from 15 residues. The V gene lost 3 bases and the J gene lost 8 bases, with 17 bases spanning the gap. CDR3 in amino acids: CASSSDTRGGEKLFF. The CDR3 DNA follows: TGCGCCAGCAGCTCGGACACCCGAGGAGGCGAAAAACTGTTTTTT.

This chain uses TRBV5-6 with TRBJ2-7, with 10 bases fitting TRBD1. The CDR3 contains 15 residues. The V gene end was trimmed by 0 bases and the J gene end by 4 bases; junction bases not matched to a gene: 4. Germline V CDR1 and CDR2: SGHDT, YYEEEE. The CDR3 sequence is CASSLGTGGDYEQYF. CDR3 sequence (DNA): TGTGCCAGCAGCTTGGGGACAGGGGGAGATTACGAGCAGTACTTC.

Many counts were recorded for this clone. The chain uses TRBV5-1 and TRBJ2-6; TRBD1 aligns across 8 bases. Germline V gene lookup returns CDR1 SGHRS and CDR2 YFSETQ. The ends lost 6 bases at V and 4 bases at J; junction bases unmatched: 12. CDR3 length: 17 residues. This chain's CDR3 is CASTRTGTRTGANVLTF. The CDR3 region has the DNA TGCGCCAGCACACGGACAGGGACGAGGACAGGGGCCAACGTCCTGACTTTC.

A word on this clone: A far larger clone is off by one base, so a read error is likely. The identical CDR3 is also encoded by other nucleotide sequences in the sample. The chain joins TRBV6-6 to TRBJ2-7, with 11 nucleotides matching TRBD1. CDR1 MNHNY and CDR2 SVGAGI come from the germline V gene (reference sequence). CDR3 length: 14 residues. V trimming: 6 bases; J trimming: 6 bases; junction bases outside the gene matches: 7. The CDR3 nucleotides read TGTGCCAGCAGGACTCGGGACAGGGGGTCCGAGCAGTACTTC. It codes for CASRTRDRGSEQYF.

The chain joins TRBV2 to TRBJ2-2, with no clear D. This CDR3 contains 15 residues. Trimming took 4 bases from V and 0 from J, leaving 9 bases between them. The germline gives CDR1 SNHLY, CDR2 FYNNEI. CDR3 amino acids: CASSGGSANTGELFF. The CDR3, as DNA: TGTGCCAGCAGTGGTGGCAGTGCGAACACCGGGGAGCTGTTTTTT.

The J gene is TRBJ1-1, the V gene TRBV4-3; no clear D gene. The CDR3 runs to 14 residues. The V end was cut by 2 bases, the J end by 3 bases, with 10 bases between. Germline CDR1 and CDR2: LGHNA and YSLEER. This chain's CDR3 is CASSQFVSHTEAFF. As DNA, the CDR3 is TGCGCCAGCAGCCAATTCGTCTCCCACACTGAAGCTTTCTTT.

The chain has TRBV10-3 and TRBJ2-1; 7 bases match TRBD2. The germline V gene encodes CDR1 ENHRY and CDR2 SYGVKD. This CDR3 region has 16 residues. The junction had 15 bases not matched to a gene; V was cut back by 6 bases and J by 7 bases. The CDR3 spells CAIRGTSAGVRNEQFF. The CDR3 nucleotides are TGTGCCATCAGAGGAACTAGCGCGGGGGTTCGGAATGAGCAGTTCTTC.

The chain employs TRBV6-6 and TRBJ2-7; a weak D match, TRBD1 (6 bases). Per the germline V gene, CDR1 is MNHNY and CDR2 is SVGAGI (reference sequence). The CDR3 sequence is 15 residues long. V gave up 2 bases and J gave up 1 base, with 12 bases separating them. The CDR3 DNA sequence: TGTGCCAGCAGTTACGGGGACAAGGAGTCCTACGAGCAGTACTTC. Its translation is CASSYGDKESYEQYF.

V usage is TRBV28 and J usage is TRBJ1-4; D is possibly TRBD1 (6 bases). Trimming took 5 bases from V and 8 from J, leaving 15 bases between them. The CDR3 has 14 residues. Germline CDR1 and CDR2: MDHEN and SYDVKM. The DNA of the CDR3 is TGTGCCAGCAGTCTAGGTCTCCAGGGGGAAAAACTGTTTTTT. This codes for CASSLGLQGEKLFF.

This rearrangement joins TRBV19 to TRBJ2-4; the match to TRBD1 covers 8 bases. CDR3 length equals 13 residues. V was clipped by 10 bases and J by 3 bases; unmatched bases: 5. In germline, CDR1 is LNHDA, CDR2 SQIVND (reference sequence). The chain's CDR3 is CATKGQDKNIQYF. The CDR3 DNA sequence: TGTGCCACTAAGGGACAGGACAAAAACATTCAGTACTTC.

This clone showed up just a few times. The chain joins TRBV2 to TRBJ2-3, with 7 bases aligning to TRBD2. The CDR3 consists of 14 residues. Germline V CDR1 and CDR2: SNHLY, FYNNEI. V dropped 5 bases and J dropped 3; count of bases not matched to a gene: 5. The DNA for the CDR3 is TGTGCCAGCAGTCTGGGGGGGGGAACAGATACGCAGTATTTT. Its protein product is CASSLGGGTDTQYF.

V gene TRBV14 combines with J gene TRBJ2-3; 8 bases fit TRBD2. Trimming removed 7 bases from V and 5 bases from J; junction bases left unmatched: 11. The CDR3 length is 15 residues. Germline V gene lookup returns CDR1 SGHDN and CDR2 FVKESK. CDR3 DNA sequence: TGTGCCAGCAACGACCGGGGGGGCCGGGGAGATACGCAGTATTTT. It translates to CASNDRGGRGDTQYF. Full variable domain (missing parts from reference TRBV14 and TRBJ2-3): EAGVTQFPSHSVIEKGQTVTLRCDPISGHDNLYWYRRVMGKEIKFLLHFVKESKQDESGMPNNRFLAERTGGTYSTLKVQPAELEDSGVYFCASNDRGGRGDTQYFGPGTRLTVL.

The rearrangement uses TRBV5-4 and TRBJ2-2, with 7 bases that match TRBD1. V shed 4 bases, J shed 4 bases, and the junction held 7 bases outside the gene matches. The CDR3 spans 15 residues. The germline CDR1 and CDR2 sequences are SGHNT and YYREEE (reference sequence). CDR3 sequence (DNA): TGTGCCAGCAGCCTGTCGTCAGGGGGCACCGGGGAGCTGTTTTTT. Its protein is CASSLSSGGTGELFF.

This clone was detected a few times. The chain recombines TRBV2 with TRBJ2-5; D may be TRBD2 (7 bases). This CDR3 has 16 amino acids. Trimming took off 2 bases at V and 4 bases at J, with 17 bases between the two ends. CDR1 is SNHLY, CDR2 FYNNEI, per germline. The CDR3 bases are TGTGCCAGCAGTGAAAATAGGGGGGGAGGAGGAGAGACCCAGTACTTC. Translated: CASSENRGGGGETQYF.

Here the CDR3 reads CASSPTGAVYYGYTF. The CDR3 DNA follows: TGTGCCAGCAGCCCGACAGGTGCCGTCTACTATGGCTACACCTTC. The chain employs TRBV5-5 and TRBJ1-2; a weak D match, TRBD1 (6 bases). CDR1 SGHKS and CDR2 YYEKEE come from the germline V gene (reference sequence). CDR3 size: 15 residues. V was cut by 4 bases and J by 3 bases, with 16 bases left in between.

The CDR3 reads CASSIGTDQTQYF. The DNA for the CDR3 is TGTGCCAGCAGCATCGGGACAGACCAGACCCAGTACTTC. This chain joins TRBV7-3 and TRBJ2-5; 7 positions match TRBD1. Germline V gene lookup returns CDR1 SGHTA and CDR2 FQGTGA. This CDR3 region has 13 residues. Unmatched junction bases numbered 6, after V lost 5 bases and J lost 6 bases.

This clone was seen a few times. J is TRBJ1-5 and V is TRBV6-5; D is perhaps TRBD1 (6 bases). CDR3 length: 14 amino acids. Trimming removed 6 bases from V and 6 bases from J, with 15 bases in between. Germline V CDR1 and CDR2: MNHEY, SVGAGI. This CDR3 is CASSEQGRSQPQHF. Written as DNA, the CDR3 is TGTGCCAGCAGCGAACAGGGTCGAAGTCAGCCCCAGCATTTT.

Of note for this clone: The same CDR3 is also encoded by other DNA sequences in this sample. This chain links TRBV7-2 with TRBJ2-7; no clear D. The germline V gene has CDR1 SGHTA and CDR2 FQGNSA. The CDR3 is 14 amino acids. The ends were cut back, 1 base at V and 3 bases at J, with 10 bases in the middle. The CDR3 DNA follows: TGTGCCAGCAGCTTAGGTTTGGCTTACTACGAGCAGTACTTC. This sequence encodes CASSLGLAYYEQYF.

This sequence joins TRBV18 and TRBJ2-3, with D unresolved. The V end was cut by 3 bases, the J end by 6 bases, with 13 bases between. The CDR3 contains 14 residues. CDR1 and CDR2 (germline): KGHSH, LQKENI. CDR3 sequence: CASSPVQHKDTQYF. The CDR3 region has the DNA TGTGCCAGCTCACCGGTTCAGCATAAGGATACGCAGTATTTT. Combining the CDR3 with reference TRBV18 and TRBJ2-3 gives the whole variable domain NAGVMQNPRHLVRRRGQEARLRCSPMKGHSHVYWYRQLPEEGLKFMVYLQKENIIDESGMPKERFSAEFPKEGPSILRIQQVVRGDSAAYFCASSPVQHKDTQYFGPGTRLTVL.